The 19 T cell receptor beta chains given below trace back to one sample, sequenced in a study of early T cells in non-severe SARS-CoV-2 infection. TCRdb reprocessed the 5' RACE reads via MiXCR and lists one record per CDR3 protein. The sample includes roughly 70,000 distinct CDR3 sequences, around 12% of them seen just once. Sequencing was done on a sample of whole blood. These receptors were collected from an adult who was a healthcare worker with PCR-confirmed SARS-CoV-2 infection or an uninfected control (not recorded which).

This clonotype appeared many times. The gene calls are TRBV24-1 and TRBJ2-2; the D gene is possibly TRBD2 (6 bases). Germline lookup yields CDR1 KGHDR and CDR2 SFDVKD. V was cut by 8 bases and J by 4 bases, with 19 bases left in between. The CDR3 covers 16 residues. CDR3: CATISPGTFSTGELFF. Here the CDR3 DNA reads TGTGCCACCATCAGTCCCGGGACTTTCTCCACCGGGGAGCTGTTTTTT.

V is TRBV29-1 and J is TRBJ2-3; D possibly corresponds to TRBD2 (6 bases). The CDR3 loop spans 14 amino acids. V lost 6 bases to trimming and J lost 2 bases, with 15 bases between them. CDR1 is SQVTM and CDR2 is ANQGSEA in the germline V gene. The CDR3 DNA is TGCAGCGTCCGTGGGGGGTCACCCACAGATACGCAGTATTTT. Protein sequence: CSVRGGSPTDTQYF.

This clonotype was recorded many times. This CDR3 reads CSARVISAGGPADTQYF. Written as DNA, the CDR3 is TGCAGTGCTAGAGTGATTTCAGCGGGAGGGCCTGCAGATACGCAGTATTTT. The genes are TRBV20-1 and TRBJ2-3; 10 bases are a match to TRBD2. The length of the CDR3 is 17 residues. The V gene end was trimmed by 1 base and the J gene end by 4 bases; junction bases not matched to a gene: 11. The germline V gene has CDR1 DFQATT and CDR2 SNEGSKA (reference sequence).

The J gene is TRBJ2-7, the V gene TRBV13; TRBD1 might be the D (6 bases). The CDR3 totals 13 residues. Trimming cost V 5 bases and J 4 bases, with 12 bases left between them. Germline-derived CDR1 and CDR2 are PRHDT and FYEKMQ (reference sequence). For the CDR3, the DNA is TGTGCCAGCAGCCTACGGGACAATTACGAGCAGTACTTC. Translated, it gives CASSLRDNYEQYF.

Ten or more counts support this clonotype. V usage is TRBV6-1 and J usage is TRBJ2-2, with a weak D call TRBD2 (7 bases). The CDR3 consists of 14 residues. V gave up 6 bases and J gave up 5 bases, with 13 bases separating them. Germline loops: CDR1 MNHNS, CDR2 SASEGT. CDR3 protein: CASSQGGVTGELFF. The CDR3, as DNA: TGTGCCAGCAGCCAAGGGGGGGTTACCGGGGAGCTGTTTTTT.

This clonotype has at least ten counts. This chain joins TRBV30 and TRBJ2-1, with D perhaps TRBD2 (5 bases). Germline CDR1 GTSNPN, CDR2 SVGIG (reference sequence). This CDR3 is built from 13 residues. Trimming left V 0 bases short and J 5 bases short, with 8 bases between. For the CDR3, the DNA is TGTGCCTGGAGTGTGGCGGGTAACAATGAGCAGTTCTTC. Its protein is CAWSVAGNNEQFF.

This clonotype has a count of ten or more. V and J are TRBV7-2 and TRBJ2-1; 9 nucleotides align to TRBD2. The CDR3 contains 16 residues. The ends lost 5 bases at V and 6 bases at J; junction bases unmatched: 11. The germline CDR1 and CDR2 sequences are SGHTA and FQGNSA. The CDR3 is CASSQIWTSVPNEQFF. CDR3 in DNA: TGTGCCAGCAGCCAGATCTGGACTAGCGTACCCAATGAGCAGTTCTTC.

This clonotype has a handful of counts. The rearrangement joins TRBV7-8 to TRBJ2-3; D unresolved. Per the germline V gene, CDR1 is SGHVS and CDR2 is FQNEAQ. Between the trimmed V and J ends, which lost 6 bases and 3 bases, there was a span of 10 bases. The CDR3 consists of 13 residues. The CDR3: CASSPAPTDTQYF. The CDR3 region has the DNA TGTGCCAGCAGTCCGGCGCCTACAGATACGCAGTATTTT. Variable domain in full (rest from reference TRBV7-8 and TRBJ2-3): GAGVSQSPRYKVAKRGQDVALRCDPISGHVSLFWYQQALGQGPEFLTYFQNEAQLDKSGLPSDRFFAERPEGSVSTLKIQRTQQEDSAVYLCASSPAPTDTQYFGPGTRLTVL.

This clonotype has ten or more counts. This chain links TRBV20-1 with TRBJ1-1; weak D call: TRBD1 (5 bases). V shed 5 bases and J shed 1 base, with 8 bases lying between them. CDR3 size: 12 residues. Germline CDR1 DFQATT, CDR2 SNEGSKA (reference sequence). CDR3 coding DNA: TGCAGTGCTGGGGCTCCGAACACTGAAGCTTTCTTT. Protein: CSAGAPNTEAFF.

This clonotype has a count of ten or more. The chain uses TRBV18 and TRBJ2-7, with D perhaps TRBD1 (5 bases). V was pared by 5 bases and J by 7 bases, with 15 bases between. The CDR3 runs 13 residues. The germline gives CDR1 KGHSH, CDR2 LQKENI. CDR3 DNA sequence: TGTGCCAGCTCAAGGGGCCGCGGAGTGGAGCAGTACTTC. It specifies CASSRGRGVEQYF.

Many counts were recorded for this clonotype. The V and J genes are TRBV19 and TRBJ2-1; D may be TRBD2 (6 bases). This CDR3 has 15 amino acids. V was pared by 5 bases and J by 3 bases, with 14 bases between. Germline V lookup: CDR1 LNHDA, CDR2 SQIVND (reference sequence). The CDR3 DNA reads TGTGCCAGTAGTTACGGTAGCGGACTCTACAATGAGCAGTTCTTC. Amino acid sequence: CASSYGSGLYNEQFF.

This clonotype was seen at least ten times. The chain combines TRBV27 with TRBJ2-1; 10 positions agree with TRBD1. Trimming removed 5 bases from V and 7 bases from J; junction bases left unmatched: 8. Germline V gives CDR1 MNHEY, CDR2 SMNVEV (reference sequence). This CDR3 is 15 amino acids long. CDR3: CASSLIRDRGNEQFF. The CDR3 bases are TGTGCCAGCAGTCTAATCCGGGACAGGGGAAATGAGCAGTTCTTC.

This clonotype occurred a few times. The chain links TRBV6-1 to TRBJ2-7; no clear D gene. Germline CDR1 is MNHNS and CDR2 is SASEGT. CDR3 length: 11 amino acids. Trimming left V 3 bases short and J 4 bases short, with 4 bases between. This CDR3 reads CASSDLYEQYF. As DNA, the CDR3 is TGTGCCAGCAGTGATTTATACGAGCAGTACTTC.

This chain connects TRBV7-9 to TRBJ2-4; D remains ambiguous. Between the trimmed V and J ends, which lost 4 bases and 13 bases, there was a span of 11 bases. The CDR3 contains 11 residues. Germline V gene lookup returns CDR1 SEHNR and CDR2 FQNEAQ (reference sequence). Here the CDR3 reads CASSWTEIQYF. DNA for the CDR3: TGTGCCAGCAGCTGGACGGAGATACAGTACTTC.

The J gene is TRBJ1-4, the V gene TRBV9, with D unclear. This CDR3 is built from 14 residues. Trimming cost V 5 bases and J 8 bases, with 16 bases left between them. Germline values: CDR1 SGDLS, CDR2 YYNGEE. The CDR3 DNA reads as TGTGCCAGCAGTCCTAATGACCGAGGCGAAAAACTGTTTTTT. Its protein product is CASSPNDRGEKLFF.

The sample holds many counts of this clonotype. V gene TRBV27 combines with J gene TRBJ2-1; TRBD2 agrees at 8 bases. With 5 bases clipped from V and 6 bases from J, the junction kept 12 bases outside the gene matches. This CDR3 spans 16 amino acids. CDR1 is MNHEY, CDR2 SMNVEV, per germline (reference sequence). CDR3 protein: CASSPNSGIGTNEQFF. The CDR3, as DNA: TGTGCCAGCAGTCCCAATAGCGGGATCGGAACCAATGAGCAGTTCTTC.

This clonotype came up many times. J is TRBJ1-2 and V is TRBV6-1; D perhaps matches TRBD1 (5 bases). Between the trimmed V and J ends, which lost 3 bases and 4 bases, there was a span of 15 bases. The germline CDR1 and CDR2 sequences are MNHNS and SASEGT. The CDR3 loop spans 15 amino acids. CDR3 sequence (DNA): TGTGCCAGCAGTGAGGCCGGGACGGCTCGCTATGGCTACACCTTC. This encodes CASSEAGTARYGYTF.

Ten or more counts support this clonotype. The chain combines TRBV5-1 with TRBJ1-2; unclear D gene. The V and J ends lost 4 bases and 2 bases respectively, with 12 bases between them. Germline values: CDR1 SGHRS, CDR2 YFSETQ. This CDR3 is built from 14 residues. CDR3 region: CASSPENSNYGYTF. In nucleotides, the CDR3 is TGCGCCAGCAGCCCGGAGAACTCAAACTATGGCTACACCTTC.

This clonotype was recorded at least ten times. V is TRBV6-1 and J is TRBJ1-5; TRBD1 is a possible D gene (5 bases). Germline loops: CDR1 MNHNS, CDR2 SASEGT. Trimming took 1 base from V and 3 from J, leaving 13 bases between them. The CDR3 totals 16 residues. CDR3 sequence: CASSEVVTGANQPQHF. The DNA of the CDR3 is TGTGCCAGCAGTGAAGTGGTAACTGGGGCCAATCAGCCCCAGCATTTT.